A selection of T cell receptor beta chains follows, all from one sample in a study of blood T cell repertoires in COVID-19. Sequenced by immunoSEQ multiplex PCR; TCRdb stores in-frame clones only, minus some. The table includes some 220,000 clones, more than 80% detected once. Sequenced: peripheral blood. The receptors originated from a woman younger than 45 with COVID-19, enrolled during active disease. Each CDR3 is given with its conserved first and last residue. Each record gives: D gene, J gene, clone size, V gene, CDR3 DNA, CDR3 protein. D genes are given only for firm matches. Clone size is shown for a subset of rows, as once, few, many or a class of expanded clone.

D: TRBD1
J: TRBJ2-2
size: -
V: TRBV5-1
DNA: TGCGCCAGCAGCTTGGTAGGCAGGGGGCTACCCGCGAACACCGGGGAGCTGTTTTTT
CDR3: CASSLVGRGLPANTGELFF

D: -
J: TRBJ2-5
size: -
V: TRBV7-2
DNA: TGTGCCAGCAGCTTAGTGGGAGCCAAAGAGACCCAGTACTTC
CDR3: CASSLVGAKETQYF

D: -
J: TRBJ1-3
size: -
V: TRBV6-1
DNA: TGTGCCAGCAGTGAACGAGGGTATGGAAACACCATATATTTT
CDR3: CASSERGYGNTIYF

D: -
J: TRBJ1-6
size: -
V: TRBV12-3/TRBV12-4
DNA: TGTGCCAGCACCGGACAGTATAATTCACCCCTCCACTTT
CDR3: CASTGQYNSPLHF

D: -
J: TRBJ1-2
size: -
V: TRBV6-2/TRBV6-3
DNA: TGTGCCAGCAGTTACCCCGTCGGAGGGGCGCCTGGCTACACCTTC
CDR3: CASSYPVGGAPGYTF

D: -
J: TRBJ2-1
size: -
V: TRBV10-1
DNA: TGCGCCAGCAGACCGGACATCAGAGGTAATGAGCAGTTCTTC
CDR3: CASRPDIRGNEQFF

D: -
J: TRBJ1-2
size: -
V: TRBV3-1/TRBV3-2
DNA: TGTGCCAGCAGCCAAGATTATGAGCGCGGCTACACCTTC
CDR3: CASSQDYERGYTF

D: -
J: TRBJ2-7
size: -
V: TRBV18
DNA: TGTGCCAGCTCACCAGAGCGGAGCTCCTACGAGCAGTACTTC
CDR3: CASSPERSSYEQYF

D: TRBD1
J: TRBJ1-2
size: -
V: TRBV28
DNA: TGTGCCAGCGGACAGGGGACCGGGTATGGCTACACCTTC
CDR3: CASGQGTGYGYTF

D: -
J: TRBJ2-3
size: -
V: TRBV18
DNA: TGTGCCAGCTCACCACTTGGGCAGGGTGAAGATACGCAGTATTTT
CDR3: CASSPLGQGEDTQYF

D: TRBD1
J: TRBJ1-5
size: -
V: TRBV3-1/TRBV3-2
DNA: TGTGCCAGCAGCTCTATGGGACAGGGCCATCAGCCCCAGCATTTT
CDR3: CASSSMGQGHQPQHF

D: TRBD1
J: TRBJ1-2
size: -
V: TRBV20-1
DNA: TGCAGTGCTAGTGCAGAGGGACAGGGGGGTGGCTACACCTTC
CDR3: CSASAEGQGGGYTF

D: TRBD2
J: TRBJ2-7
size: -
V: TRBV6-5
DNA: TGTGCCAGCAGTTACTCGGGGGGGGTGTACGAGCAGTACTTC
CDR3: CASSYSGGVYEQYF

D: -
J: TRBJ1-6
size: few
V: TRBV28
DNA: TGTGCCAGCAGTTTAAAGATAGTCGCCCTCCACTTT
CDR3: CASSLKIVALHF

D: TRBD1
J: TRBJ2-2
size: -
V: TRBV3-1/TRBV3-2
DNA: TGTGCCAGCAGCCATGGACAGGGGACGAACACCGGGGAGCTGTTTTTT
CDR3: CASSHGQGTNTGELFF

D: -
J: TRBJ1-2
size: few
V: TRBV7-3
DNA: TGTGCCAGCAGCTCTCCTACAGAATATGGCTACACCTTC
CDR3: CASSSPTEYGYTF

D: TRBD1
J: TRBJ1-4
size: -
V: TRBV5-1
DNA: TGCGCCAGCAGCCTGGGACAGGGTGGCGAAAAACTGTTTTTT
CDR3: CASSLGQGGEKLFF

D: -
J: TRBJ2-7
size: -
V: TRBV9
DNA: TGTGCCAGCAGCGTAGGAGGTAGCGGCCTCGGTGAGCAGTACTTC
CDR3: CASSVGGSGLGEQYF

D: TRBD2
J: TRBJ2-7
size: -
V: TRBV27
DNA: TGTGCCAGCAGTCCCTCGACTAGCGGGAGGGTATACGAGCAGTACTTC
CDR3: CASSPSTSGRVYEQYF

D: -
J: TRBJ2-2
size: -
V: TRBV24-1
DNA: TGTGCCACCAGTGATTTCACAGAGAACACCGGGGAGCTGTTTTTT
CDR3: CATSDFTENTGELFF

D: -
J: TRBJ1-1
size: -
V: TRBV4-2
DNA: TGTGCCAGCAGCCCACAAGCCGGAGAGACTGAAGCTTTCTTT
CDR3: CASSPQAGETEAFF

D: -
J: TRBJ1-5
size: -
V: TRBV25-1
DNA: TGTGCCAGCAGTAGAGGGAACAAGAATCAGCCCCAGCATTTT
CDR3: CASSRGNKNQPQHF

D: TRBD2
J: TRBJ2-2
size: -
V: TRBV4-3
DNA: TGCGCCAGCAGCCCCCTAGCGGGAGGGGTAACCGGGGAGCTGTTTTTT
CDR3: CASSPLAGGVTGELFF

D: -
J: TRBJ1-2
size: -
V: TRBV5-1
DNA: TGCGCCAGCAGCTTGGCCACGGGTAACGATGGCTACACCTTC
CDR3: CASSLATGNDGYTF

D: TRBD1
J: TRBJ1-5
size: many
V: TRBV12-5
DNA: TGTGCTAGTGGTTCTACAGGGGCTGGGGATCAGCCCCAGCATTTT
CDR3: CASGSTGAGDQPQHF

D: TRBD1
J: TRBJ2-7
size: -
V: TRBV15
DNA: TGTGCCACCAGCCCCCGACAGGGTGCGCAGTACTTC
CDR3: CATSPRQGAQYF

D: TRBD1
J: TRBJ1-1
size: -
V: TRBV29-1
DNA: TGCAGCGCAAGGACAGGTATGAACACTGAAGCTTTCTTT
CDR3: CSARTGMNTEAFF

D: TRBD1
J: TRBJ2-7
size: few
V: TRBV7-6
DNA: TGTGCCAGCAGCCGCGGGACAGGAATCACCTACGAGCAGTACTTC
CDR3: CASSRGTGITYEQYF

D: TRBD2
J: TRBJ2-5
size: -
V: TRBV5-4
DNA: TGTGCCAGCAGCCAGGGACCGGGAGGGCGGGAGACCCAGTACTTC
CDR3: CASSQGPGGRETQYF

D: TRBD1
J: TRBJ1-6
size: -
V: TRBV6-5
DNA: TGTGCCAGCAGTTACGGACAGGGTAATTCACCCCTCCACTTT
CDR3: CASSYGQGNSPLHF

D: TRBD1
J: TRBJ1-1
size: -
V: TRBV4-1
DNA: TGCGCCAGCAGCCAAGGACAGACAGGGGGCACTGAAGCTTTCTTT
CDR3: CASSQGQTGGTEAFF

D: TRBD2
J: TRBJ2-3
size: -
V: TRBV4-3
DNA: TGCGCCAGCAGCCCCCGGGGGGGCGGGGATACGCAGTATTTT
CDR3: CASSPRGGGDTQYF

D: -
J: TRBJ1-4
size: -
V: TRBV6-5
DNA: TGTGCCACCAAGCGGACAGTTAATGAAAAACTGTTTTTT
CDR3: CATKRTVNEKLFF

D: TRBD1
J: TRBJ1-2
size: -
V: TRBV6-5
DNA: TGTGCCAGCAGTTTTCGACAGGGAAAAAACACCTTC
CDR3: CASSFRQGKNTF

D: -
J: TRBJ1-2
size: -
V: TRBV28
DNA: TGTGCGAACGGAGCGGCTAACTATGGCTACACCTTC
CDR3: CANGAANYGYTF

D: TRBD2
J: TRBJ2-7
size: -
V: TRBV11-2
DNA: TGTGCCAGCAGCCCCGGGACTAGCGGGTTTTACGAGCAGTACTTC
CDR3: CASSPGTSGFYEQYF

D: -
J: TRBJ2-5
size: -
V: TRBV19
DNA: TGTGCCAGTTCTGAATTTCAGGGTTTAGAGACCCAGTACTTC
CDR3: CASSEFQGLETQYF

D: TRBD2
J: TRBJ2-5
size: -
V: TRBV7-2
DNA: TGTGCCAGCAGCTTAGAAAGTTGGGGGGGTAGGGTTAGGGAGACCCAGTACTTC
CDR3: CASSLESWGGRVRETQYF

D: -
J: TRBJ1-1
size: -
V: TRBV10-3
DNA: TGTGCCACGGGGGGGGGCGCTGAAGCTTTCTTT
CDR3: CATGGGAEAFF

D: -
J: TRBJ2-2
size: -
V: TRBV6-6
DNA: TGTGCCAGCAGTTACAAAAGGGGTTGGACCGGGGAGCTGTTTTTT
CDR3: CASSYKRGWTGELFF

D: -
J: TRBJ2-2
size: -
V: TRBV7-2
DNA: TGTGCCAGCAGCCCGGTACTGAACACCGGGGAGCTGTTTTTT
CDR3: CASSPVLNTGELFF

D: -
J: TRBJ1-1
size: -
V: TRBV21-1
DNA: TGTGCCAGCACCATACAGGATGACACTGAAGCTTTCTTT
CDR3: CASTIQDDTEAFF

D: TRBD2
J: TRBJ2-1
size: -
V: TRBV6-1
DNA: TGTGCCAGCAGTGAAGCTAGCGGGGGGGCCAATGAGCAGTTCTTC
CDR3: CASSEASGGANEQFF

D: -
J: TRBJ2-3
size: -
V: TRBV11-1
DNA: TGTGCCAGCAGCTTAGTAACCCCGGGGGCAGATACGCAGTATTTT
CDR3: CASSLVTPGADTQYF